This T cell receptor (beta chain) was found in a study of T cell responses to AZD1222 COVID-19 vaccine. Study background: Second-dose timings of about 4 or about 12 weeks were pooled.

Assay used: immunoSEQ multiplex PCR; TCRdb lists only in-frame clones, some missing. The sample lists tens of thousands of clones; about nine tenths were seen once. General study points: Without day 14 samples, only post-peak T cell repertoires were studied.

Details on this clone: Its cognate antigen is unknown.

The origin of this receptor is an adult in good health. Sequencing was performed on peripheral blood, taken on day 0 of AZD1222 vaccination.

The CDR3 region is CSVEENTEAFF. The DNA for the CDR3 is TGCAGCGTTGAAGAGAACACTGAAGCTTTCTTT. The chain uses TRBV29-1 and TRBJ1-1; D remains unclear. The CDR3 runs to 11 residues. V shed 0 bases and J shed 1 base, with 0 bases lying between them. Per germline, CDR1 SQVTM and CDR2 ANQGSEA. The full variable domain, its missing parts supplied by reference TRBV29-1 and TRBJ1-1, is SAVISQKPSRDICQRGTSLTIQCQVDSQVTMMFWYRQQPGQSLTLIATANQGSEATYESGFVIDKFPISRPNLTFSTLTVSNMSPEDSSIYLCSVEENTEAFFGQGTRLTVV.